This TCR beta chain was identified in a study of blood T cell repertoires in COVID-19. Across the study: Sites in the United States, Italy and Spain provided acute and convalescent COVID-19 samples. PBMCs, B-cell-depleted T cells, or T cells provided the cDNA or gDNA that made up the material.

Per the original data handling: It was from reference gene primer amplification that nucleated cell counts were estimated. Repertoires were generated with immunoSEQ multiplex PCR, while TCRdb's copy carries only in-frame clones and drops some. Clonal size and the V and J genes are those of that table, whereas D and trimming came from the DNA. Here the sample spans roughly 700,000 clones, around 89% being singletons. The TCR sequence derives from a woman under 30 with acute or convalescent COVID-19. The material sequenced was peripheral blood.

CDR3 in DNA: TGCAGCGTTGATTTTGGGGGGGGACAGGGCCTTGGCTACACCTTC. Translated, it gives CSVDFGGGQGLGYTF. This rearrangement joins TRBV29-1 to TRBJ1-2; the match to TRBD1 covers 9 bases. The length of the CDR3 is 15 residues. Germline CDR1 SQVTM, CDR2 ANQGSEA. V was pared by 3 bases and J by 7 bases, with 12 bases of the junction left unmatched.